This record looks at one T cell receptor (beta chain) sequence and its context. Its antigen remains unidentified. V was cut by 1 base and J by 4 bases, with 8 bases left in between. Germline assignment: CDR1 MDHEN and CDR2 SYDVKM. This CDR3 comprises 15 residues. These data belong to a study of spatial heterogeneity in lung cancer. On the study more broadly: Some 72 TRACERx patients with early, untreated non-small cell lung cancer donated samples. PBMC samples from follow-up, where available, were sequenced a median of roughly two years after resection.

As to time point: blood at routine non-recurrence follow-up after resection. In each case, whole RNA from tumor, nontumor lung or frozen PBMC was sequenced unsorted. Carried by each TCR cDNA molecule was a unique molecular identifier. TCRdb reprocessed the 5' RACE reads via MiXCR and lists one record per CDR3 protein. The table has about 120,000 distinct CDR3 sequences, more than 9% seen once. Study-level points and caveats: Circulating ubiquitous expanded tumor TCRs were observed more frequently at resection than at follow-up.

This specimen was PBMCs, taken at follow-up. This sequence joins TRBV28 and TRBJ2-6; D is ambiguous. The source of this sequence is a male donor with early-stage non-small cell lung cancer. The CDR3 DNA is TGTGCCAGCAGTTTATATACGAGAGGGGCCAACGTCCTGACTTTC. Protein: CASSLYTRGANVLTF. Using reference TRBV28 and TRBJ2-6 for the parts outside the CDR3, the full variable domain is DVKVTQSSRYLVKRTGEKVFLECVQDMDHENMFWYRQDPGLGLRLIYFSYDVKMKEKGDIPEGYSVSREKKERFSLILESASTNQTSMYLCASSLYTRGANVLTFGAGSRLTVL.